This TCR beta chain stems from a study of somatic mutations in cytotoxic T cells in rheumatoid arthritis. Sequencing used immunoSEQ multiplex PCR; TCRdb keeps in-frame clones, though not all of them. In the table there are tens of thousands of clones, about 87% of which are singletons. The CDR3 is 15 residues long. In germline, CDR1 is LGHNA, CDR2 YSLEER. V was pared by 4 bases and J by 5 bases, with 8 bases of the junction left unmatched. This clone was picked up one time. V gene TRBV4-3 combines with J gene TRBJ2-1; 7 bases map to TRBD1. This clonotype originated in an adult with rheumatoid arthritis. The sequencing input was CD8+ T cells sorted from blood. In DNA, the CDR3 is TGCGCCAGCAGCCCCGACAGGGTCCCGGACAATGAGCAGTTCTTC. This translates into CASSPDRVPDNEQFF.